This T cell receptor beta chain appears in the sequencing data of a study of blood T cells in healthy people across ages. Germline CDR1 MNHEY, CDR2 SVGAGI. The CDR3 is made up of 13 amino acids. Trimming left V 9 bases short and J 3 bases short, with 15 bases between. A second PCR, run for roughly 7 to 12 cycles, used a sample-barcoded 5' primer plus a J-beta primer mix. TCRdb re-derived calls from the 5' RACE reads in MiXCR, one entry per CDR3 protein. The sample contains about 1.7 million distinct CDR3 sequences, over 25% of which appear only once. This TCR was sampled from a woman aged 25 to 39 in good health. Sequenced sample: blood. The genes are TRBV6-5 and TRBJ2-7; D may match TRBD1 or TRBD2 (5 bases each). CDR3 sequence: CARPLERGYEQYF. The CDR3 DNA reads TGTGCCAGGCCGCTTGAGAGGGGCTACGAGCAGTACTTC.